The 31 T cell receptor beta chains below all came from one sample that was sequenced in a study of T cells in narcolepsy. Only in-frame clones appear in the TCRdb table, and some are missing; sequencing was by immunoSEQ multiplex PCR. The data hold roughly 20,000 clones, with around 83% observed a single time. Sequenced input: memory (CD45RA-) CD4+ T cells from blood. These TCRs come from a human donor in good health.

V is TRBV7-9 and J is TRBJ1-1, with 7 bases identical to TRBD1. V lost 4 bases to trimming and J lost 3 bases; unmatched junction nucleotides: 11. Germline V lookup: CDR1 SEHNR, CDR2 FQNEAQ (reference sequence). This CDR3 has 16 amino acids. CDR3 nucleotide sequence: TGTGCCAGCAGCTCCCCCGACAGGGCGGCGGACACTGAAGCTTTCTTT. This sequence encodes CASSSPDRAADTEAFF.

The rearrangement uses TRBV18 and TRBJ2-3; no clear D gene. Trimming left V 3 bases short and J 3 bases short, with 7 bases between. The V gene's germline CDR1 is KGHSH and CDR2 LQKENI. The CDR3 covers 13 residues. The CDR3 bases are TGTGCCAGCTCACCTGGCGGTACAGATACGCAGTATTTT. Translation gives CASSPGGTDTQYF.

The V gene is TRBV12-5, the J gene TRBJ2-3; perhaps TRBD1 as D (5 bases). Trimming cost V 6 bases and J 11 bases, with 18 bases left between them. Germline V gene data show CDR1 as LGHNT and CDR2 as FRNRAP. The CDR3 runs 13 residues. In DNA, the CDR3 is TGTGCTAGTGGATTTCTCCAGGGTCTAGGGCAGTATTTT. It specifies CASGFLQGLGQYF.

This sequence joins TRBV5-4 and TRBJ2-7, with D possibly matching TRBD2 (6 bases). The V gene's germline CDR1 is SGHNT and CDR2 YYREEE (reference sequence). Between the trimmed V and J ends, which lost 4 bases and 3 bases, there was a span of 17 bases. This CDR3 is built from 15 residues. CDR3 amino acids: CASSPTGTYGYEQYF. CDR3 in DNA: TGTGCCAGCAGCCCCACCGGGACTTACGGCTACGAGCAGTACTTC.

The V and J genes are TRBV2 and TRBJ2-3, with 8 bases fitting TRBD2. This CDR3 is 17 amino acids long. The V gene end was trimmed by 9 bases and the J gene end by 2 bases; junction bases not matched to a gene: 16. CDR1 is SNHLY and CDR2 is FYNNEI in the germline V gene. CDR3 in amino acids: CARAGARVTTYTDTQYF. DNA for the CDR3: TGTGCCAGAGCGGGAGCTCGTGTAACGACCTACACAGATACGCAGTATTTT.

CDR3 coding DNA: TGTGCCAGCAGCCCGGTGTCGGGGGGGCCTTACGAGCAGTACTTC. This gives the protein CASSPVSGGPYEQYF. The chain is built from TRBV5-5 and TRBJ2-7; 8 positions agree with TRBD2. V was clipped by 4 bases and J by 4 bases; unmatched bases: 10. CDR1 SGHKS and CDR2 YYEKEE come from the germline V gene (reference sequence). The CDR3 loop spans 15 amino acids.

This clone was recorded once. V is TRBV5-1 and J is TRBJ1-1; weak D call: TRBD1 (5 bases). There are 16 residues in the CDR3. Trimming removed 4 bases at V and 4 bases at J, with 20 bases between. Germline assignment: CDR1 SGHRS and CDR2 YFSETQ. CDR3 in amino acids: CASSVTGLQVSTEAFF. Here the CDR3 DNA reads TGCGCCAGCAGCGTAACGGGCCTACAGGTTAGCACTGAAGCTTTCTTT.

This sequence joins TRBV5-4 and TRBJ2-1; D unclear. With 0 bases removed from V and 7 bases from J, the gap between germline ends came to 11 bases. This CDR3 is 14 amino acids long. CDR1 and CDR2 from the germline V gene are SGHNT and YYREEE (reference sequence). CDR3 nucleotides: TGTGCCAGCAGCTTGGTCGGCGAAGCAAATGAGCAGTTCTTC. Amino acids: CASSLVGEANEQFF.

The chain combines TRBV4-2 with TRBJ1-2; 9 bases align to TRBD1. CDR3 length: 18 residues. Germline V gene lookup returns CDR1 LGHNA and CDR2 YNFKEQ. J was trimmed by 4 bases and V by 0 bases; bases with no gene match: 12. CDR3 amino acids: CASSQDRDGTGFFYGYTF. Here the CDR3 DNA reads TGTGCCAGCAGCCAAGATCGAGACGGGACAGGGTTCTTCTATGGCTACACCTTC.

The chain joins TRBV4-3 to TRBJ2-3; D remains ambiguous. Germline loops: CDR1 LGHNA, CDR2 YSLEER. The CDR3 extends over 15 amino acids. V was clipped by 2 bases and J by 0 bases, with 9 bases between them. The DNA for the CDR3 is TGCGCCAGCAGCCAACGGCACTCTAGCACAGATACGCAGTATTTT. Its protein is CASSQRHSSTDTQYF.

The J gene is TRBJ1-2, the V gene TRBV19; D is undetermined. Between the trimmed V and J ends, which lost 2 bases and 4 bases, there was a span of 5 bases. The germline V gene encodes CDR1 LNHDA and CDR2 SQIVND (reference sequence). The CDR3 covers 12 residues. CDR3 sequence: CASSISVYGYTF. CDR3 bases: TGTGCCAGTAGTATATCAGTCTATGGCTACACCTTC.

The J gene is TRBJ1-2, the V gene TRBV10-1, with unresolved D. CDR3 length equals 19 residues. Germline V gene lookup returns CDR1 WNHNN and CDR2 SYGVQD (reference sequence). V was shortened by 0 bases and J by 1 base, with 21 bases between the two germline ends. In nucleotides, the CDR3 is TGCGCCAGCAGTGAGTCGGGTTGCCGCCCCACTATGATTAACTATGGCTACACCTTC. This encodes CASSESGCRPTMINYGYTF.

The chain recombines TRBV9 with TRBJ2-2, with TRBD1 identical over 8 bases. J gave up 2 bases and V 0 bases, and 12 bases lay outside the gene matches. Germline lookup yields CDR1 SGDLS and CDR2 YYNGEE. The CDR3 loop spans 19 amino acids. CDR3 region: CASSVVAGGGPFNTGELFF. In DNA, the CDR3 is TGTGCCAGCAGCGTAGTGGCAGGGGGCGGCCCTTTTAACACCGGGGAGCTGTTTTTT. Full variable domain (missing parts from reference TRBV9 and TRBJ2-2): DSGVTQTPKHLITATGQRVTLRCSPRSGDLSVYWYQQSLDQGLQFLIQYYNGEERAKGNILERFSAQQFPDLHSELNLSSLELGDSALYFCASSVVAGGGPFNTGELFFGEGSRLTVL.

The gene calls are TRBV9 and TRBJ2-7, with D possibly TRBD1 on 6 matching bases. Trimming removed 3 bases from V and 1 base from J, with 14 bases in between. The CDR3 totals 15 residues. Germline V gene data show CDR1 as SGDLS and CDR2 as YYNGEE. CDR3 coding DNA: TGTGCCAGCAGCGCTTCCGGGACACTTTCCTACGAGCAGTACTTC. The encoded protein is CASSASGTLSYEQYF.

The chain links TRBV11-2 to TRBJ2-2; D unclear. This CDR3 comprises 14 residues. Germline V gives CDR1 SGHAT, CDR2 FQNNGV. Trimming stripped 3 bases from V and 1 base from J, with 6 bases between. The CDR3 loop reads CASSLVLNTGELFF. The CDR3 DNA is TGTGCCAGCAGCTTGGTCCTGAACACCGGGGAGCTGTTTTTT.

The J gene is TRBJ1-3, the V gene TRBV5-1, with 8 bases identical to TRBD1. V lost 4 bases and J lost 1; bases outside the gene matches: 7. The CDR3 covers 16 residues. Germline assignment: CDR1 SGHRS and CDR2 YFSETQ. DNA of the CDR3: TGCGCCAGCAGCGGAGTCACAGGGGGTTCTGGAAACACCATATATTTT. Amino acids: CASSGVTGGSGNTIYF.

The chain has TRBV7-2 and TRBJ2-7; D unresolved. V was pared by 3 bases and J by 5 bases, with 8 bases between. The V gene's germline CDR1 is SGHTA and CDR2 FQGNSA. The CDR3 length is 12 residues. CDR3 DNA sequence: TGTGCCAGCAGCTTCTCGAAGAACGAGCAGTACTTC. Protein: CASSFSKNEQYF.

The chain recombines TRBV5-6 with TRBJ2-5; the D is unclear. Germline CDR1 reads SGHDT; CDR2 reads YYEEEE. The CDR3 contains 11 residues. V was cut by 3 bases and J by 7 bases, with 7 bases left in between. The CDR3 loop is CASSSVGTQYF. CDR3 bases: TGTGCCAGCAGCTCAGTAGGGACCCAGTACTTC.

This sequence joins TRBV7-8 and TRBJ2-2; no firm D call. The germline CDR1 and CDR2 sequences are SGHVS and FQNEAQ. V lost 2 bases and J 7 bases, leaving 17 bases between the germline ends. This CDR3 has 16 amino acids. This CDR3 reads CASSLSGRQIRGELFF. In nucleotides, the CDR3 is TGTGCCAGCAGCTTATCGGGCAGGCAAATACGCGGGGAGCTGTTTTTT.

V and J are TRBV4-2 and TRBJ1-2; D uncertain. This CDR3 is 14 amino acids long. The V end lost 0 bases, the J end lost 3 bases, and 8 bases lay between the germline ends. Germline V CDR1 and CDR2: LGHNA, YNFKEQ. CDR3 in amino acids: CASSQDLIDYGYTF. Here the CDR3 DNA reads TGTGCCAGCAGCCAAGATTTAATAGACTATGGCTACACCTTC.

The rearrangement joins TRBV19 to TRBJ1-2; D is uncertain. The CDR3 is 17 residues long. CDR1 and CDR2 (germline): LNHDA, SQIVND (reference sequence). V shed 5 bases and J shed 4 bases, with 23 bases lying between them. CDR3 sequence reads: CASSPCKANRKTYGYTF. The CDR3 region has the DNA TGTGCCAGTAGTCCCTGCAAGGCAAATCGAAAGACCTATGGCTACACCTTC.

This chain joins TRBV9 and TRBJ1-2; the match to TRBD1 covers 7 bases. Germline V gene data show CDR1 as SGDLS and CDR2 as YYNGEE. The CDR3 runs 15 residues. Trimming at V came to 3 bases and at J to 7 bases, leaving 12 bases not matched to a gene. CDR3: CASSGGQPTWGGYTF. The CDR3 nucleotides are TGTGCCAGCAGCGGGGGACAGCCGACGTGGGGTGGCTACACCTTC.

The V call is TRBV6-6, the J call TRBJ2-5, with D perhaps TRBD2 (6 bases). The germline V gene encodes CDR1 MNHNY and CDR2 SVGAGI (reference sequence). The CDR3 loop spans 13 amino acids. Trimming left V 8 bases short and J 3 bases short, with 13 bases between. The CDR3 spells CASGTWEEETQYF. The CDR3 DNA is TGTGCCAGCGGGACGTGGGAGGAAGAGACCCAGTACTTC.

The V call is TRBV30, the J call TRBJ2-7; D gene unclear. CDR1 and CDR2 (germline): GTSNPN, SVGIG (reference sequence). The germline V and J ends were trimmed by 3 bases and 1 base, with 7 bases remaining between them. This CDR3 contains 12 residues. The CDR3 here is CAWRGASYEQYF. CDR3 DNA sequence: TGTGCCTGGAGAGGTGCGTCCTACGAGCAGTACTTC.

J is TRBJ1-5 and V is TRBV30; D remains ambiguous. Trimming left V 3 bases short and J 7 bases short, with 10 bases between. CDR1 GTSNPN and CDR2 SVGIG come from the germline V gene (reference sequence). The length of the CDR3 is 12 residues. CDR3 amino acids: CAWSYPGQPQHF. In nucleotides, the CDR3 is TGTGCCTGGAGCTATCCTGGCCAGCCCCAGCATTTT.

The genes are TRBV19 and TRBJ1-3; D is uncertain. Trimming cost V 6 bases and J 5 bases, with 11 bases left between them. CDR3 length: 13 residues. The germline V gene encodes CDR1 LNHDA and CDR2 SQIVND (reference sequence). The CDR3 loop is CASSPIGRNTIYF. The CDR3 DNA reads as TGTGCCAGTAGCCCCATCGGGAGAAACACCATATATTTT.

The chain uses TRBV15 and TRBJ2-7, with 10 bases that match TRBD2. V was clipped by 0 bases and J by 1 base; unmatched bases: 9. Germline V CDR1 and CDR2: LNHNV, YYDKDF (reference sequence). This CDR3 contains 18 residues. The CDR3 nucleotides are TGTGCCACCAGCAGAGATAAAACTAGCGGGGTTGGGTCCTACGAGCAGTACTTC. Amino acids: CATSRDKTSGVGSYEQYF.

The J gene is TRBJ2-1, the V gene TRBV4-1; no firm D call. This CDR3 is built from 13 residues. V was shortened by 1 base and J by 11 bases, with 12 bases between the two germline ends. The germline V gene encodes CDR1 MGHRA and CDR2 YSYEKL. The CDR3 protein is CASSQAALQQQFF. The CDR3, as DNA: TGCGCCAGCAGCCAAGCCGCCTTACAACAGCAGTTCTTC.

V usage is TRBV5-1 and J usage is TRBJ1-1; D might be TRBD1 (6 bases). Germline V gene sequence: CDR1 SGHRS, CDR2 YFSETQ. V was cut by 1 base and J by 0 bases, with 7 bases left in between. The CDR3 is made up of 14 amino acids. The CDR3 loop is CASSLWGLNTEAFF. For the CDR3, the DNA is TGCGCCAGCAGCTTGTGGGGGCTGAACACTGAAGCTTTCTTT.

The chain carries TRBV4-3 and TRBJ1-3, with a weak D call TRBD1 (5 bases). Germline V gene sequence: CDR1 LGHNA, CDR2 YSLEER. The CDR3 covers 15 residues. V gave up 3 bases and J gave up 2 bases, with 11 bases separating them. In DNA form, the CDR3 reads TGCGCCAGCAGCCAGGTGGGGGGAACTGGAAACACCATATATTTT. Its protein product is CASSQVGGTGNTIYF.

This clone was recorded once. J is TRBJ2-3 and V is TRBV15, with D possibly TRBD2 on 5 matching bases. The germline gives CDR1 LNHNV, CDR2 YYDKDF (reference sequence). Trimming took 0 bases from V and 2 from J, leaving 9 bases between them. The CDR3 covers 15 residues. The CDR3, as DNA: TGTGCCACCAGCAGAGACGGACTGAACACAGATACGCAGTATTTT. As protein: CATSRDGLNTDTQYF.